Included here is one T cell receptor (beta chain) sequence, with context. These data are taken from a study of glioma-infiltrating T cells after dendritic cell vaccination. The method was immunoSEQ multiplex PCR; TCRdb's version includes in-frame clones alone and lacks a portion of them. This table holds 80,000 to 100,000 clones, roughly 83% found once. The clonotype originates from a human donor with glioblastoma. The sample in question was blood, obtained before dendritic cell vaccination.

Here the CDR3 DNA reads TGTGCCAGCAGCGATACCAGCTTGGGAGGTCAGCCCCAGCATTTT. As protein: CASSDTSLGGQPQHF. This chain links TRBV7-9 with TRBJ1-5; D remains unclear. CDR3 length: 15 residues. The V gene's germline CDR1 is SEHNR and CDR2 FQNEAQ (reference sequence). Trimming stripped 5 bases from V and 6 bases from J, with 17 bases between. The whole variable domain, remainder taken from reference TRBV7-9 and TRBJ1-5, is DTGVSQNPRHKITKRGQNVTFRCDPISEHNRLYWYRQTLGQGPEFLTYFQNEAQLEKSRLLSDRFSAERPKGSFSTLEIQRTEQGDSAMYLCASSDTSLGGQPQHFGDGTRLSIL.